This T cell receptor (beta chain) stems from a study of T cells in Graves' hyperthyroidism and ophthalmopathy. Germline loops: CDR1 DFQATT, CDR2 SNEGSKA (reference sequence). Trimming shortened V by 2 bases and J by 1 base, and 8 bases separated the two germline ends. This CDR3 spans 13 amino acids. This clonotype was counted between two and nine times. Its antigen remains unknown. Lactation, pregnancy, other autoimmune disease or uncontrolled infection led to exclusion of patients. The PBMCs were taken from about 10 ml of fresh peripheral blood. Whole-study findings and limits: Ophthalmopathy prediction by the model preceded onset by a median about 6.5 months.

The TCR beta CDR3 regions underwent amplification using RNA transcripts as the source. The HTBI set primed first-round TCR CDR3 RT-PCR. TCRdb called the multiplex PCR reads again in MiXCR, with one record for every CDR3 protein. The table lists around 200,000 distinct CDR3 sequences, over 15% of them singletons. The sequence was obtained from a woman aged 45-60 years with Graves' hyperthyroidism. The V call is TRBV20-1, the J call TRBJ1-1; D unclear. Sample: blood. The CDR3 sequence is CSARPKGNTEAFF. DNA of the CDR3: TGCAGTGCTAGACCCAAGGGGAACACTGAAGCTTTCTTT.